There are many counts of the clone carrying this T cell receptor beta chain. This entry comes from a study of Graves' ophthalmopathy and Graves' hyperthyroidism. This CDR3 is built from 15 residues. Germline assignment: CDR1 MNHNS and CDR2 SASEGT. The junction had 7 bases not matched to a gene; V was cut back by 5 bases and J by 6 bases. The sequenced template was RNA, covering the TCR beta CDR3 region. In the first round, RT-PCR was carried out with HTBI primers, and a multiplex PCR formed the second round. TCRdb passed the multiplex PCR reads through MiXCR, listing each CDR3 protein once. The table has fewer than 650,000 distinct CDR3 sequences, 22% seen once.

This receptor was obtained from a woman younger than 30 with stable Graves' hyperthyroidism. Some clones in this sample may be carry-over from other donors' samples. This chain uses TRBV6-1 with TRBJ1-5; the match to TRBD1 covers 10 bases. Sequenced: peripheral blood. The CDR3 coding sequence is TGTGCCAGCAGTCTGGGACAGGGGCCGGGTCAGCCCCAGCATTTT. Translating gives CASSLGQGPGQPQHF.